Presented here are 19 T cell receptor beta chains from one specimen sequenced in a study of T cells in Graves' hyperthyroidism and ophthalmopathy. The source material, RNA transcripts, was used to amplify TCR beta CDR3 regions. HTBI primers drove first-round RT-PCR of the TCR CDR3. TCRdb fed the multiplex PCR reads into MiXCR, producing one record per CDR3 protein. Of a few hundred thousand distinct CDR3 sequences in the sample, around 14% are singletons; the top ten hold about 30%. What was sequenced was blood. These receptors were taken from a woman under 30 with Graves' hyperthyroidism that later progressed to Graves' ophthalmopathy.

Many counts were recorded for this clonotype. The chain joins TRBV7-9 to TRBJ2-3, with 9 bases lining up with TRBD2. Germline values: CDR1 SEHNR, CDR2 FQNEAQ (reference sequence). V was clipped by 1 base and J by 7 bases; unmatched bases: 6. The CDR3 covers 15 residues. In DNA form, the CDR3 reads TGTGCCAGCAGCTTAGTCCTAGCGGGACACAATACGCAGTATTTT. Residues: CASSLVLAGHNTQYF.

This clonotype was observed a few times. The V and J genes are TRBV27 and TRBJ2-5, with a tentative D call TRBD1 (6 bases). The V gene's germline CDR1 is MNHEY and CDR2 SMNVEV (reference sequence). Trimming pared 5 bases from V and 2 bases from J, leaving 18 bases between. This CDR3 has 16 residues. CDR3 bases: TGTGCCAGCAGTGCGATCTACAGGGTTCCGCAAGAGACCCAGTACTTC. Amino acid sequence: CASSAIYRVPQETQYF.

This clonotype was seen repeatedly, ten times or more. The chain couples TRBV14 to TRBJ2-3; D gene uncertain. In germline, CDR1 is SGHDN, CDR2 FVKESK. The V gene lost 8 bases and the J gene lost 3 bases, with 9 bases spanning the gap. The CDR3 consists of 12 residues. The CDR3 DNA reads TGTGCCAGCGCATCAGAGACAGATACGCAGTATTTT. Its translation is CASASETDTQYF. Based on the CDR3 plus reference TRBV14 and TRBJ2-3, the full variable domain is EAGVTQFPSHSVIEKGQTVTLRCDPISGHDNLYWYRRVMGKEIKFLLHFVKESKQDESGMPNNRFLAERTGGTYSTLKVQPAELEDSGVYFCASASETDTQYFGPGTRLTVL.

This clonotype was picked up one time. The rearrangement uses TRBV19 and TRBJ1-3, with D unclear. Germline V gene lookup returns CDR1 LNHDA and CDR2 SQIVND (reference sequence). The CDR3 extends over 14 amino acids. Trimming pared 7 bases from V and 3 bases from J, leaving 13 bases between. CDR3 loop: CASTWAGLGNTIYF. In DNA form, the CDR3 reads TGTGCCAGTACTTGGGCAGGCCTTGGAAACACCATATATTTT.

This clonotype appeared a few times. The V call is TRBV5-6, the J call TRBJ2-3, with TRBD2 identical over 9 bases. The CDR3 extends over 15 amino acids. V trimming: 4 bases; J trimming: 1 base; junction bases outside the gene matches: 4. Germline-derived CDR1 and CDR2 are SGHDT and YYEEEE. Here the CDR3 DNA reads TGTGCCAGCAGCATACGGACTAGCGGCACAGATACGCAGTATTTT. Translating gives CASSIRTSGTDTQYF.

This clonotype was seen only a few times. CDR3 sequence: CASSLGDNSYEQYF. CDR3 nucleotide sequence: TGCGCCAGCAGCTTGGGGGACAACTCCTACGAGCAGTACTTC. This chain uses TRBV5-1 with TRBJ2-7; tentative D call: TRBD1 (6 bases). The germline V gene encodes CDR1 SGHRS and CDR2 YFSETQ. V dropped 0 bases and J dropped 0 bases, with 7 bases sitting between them. This CDR3 region has 14 residues.

This clonotype appeared many times. The chain uses TRBV20-1 and TRBJ2-7, with TRBD2 matching 7 bases. Trimming removed 1 base from V and 1 base from J; junction bases left unmatched: 4. The CDR3 is 14 amino acids. Germline-derived CDR1 and CDR2 are DFQATT and SNEGSKA (reference sequence). DNA of the CDR3: TGCAGTGCTAGAGTGAGTAGCGGGTCCTACGAGCAGTACTTC. Its translation is CSARVSSGSYEQYF.

This clonotype came up many times. The chain carries TRBV15 and TRBJ2-3, with TRBD1 identical over 10 bases. The CDR3 runs to 16 residues. J was trimmed by 4 bases and V by 1 base; bases with no gene match: 5. Germline CDR1 reads LNHNV; CDR2 reads YYDKDF (reference sequence). Here the CDR3 DNA reads TGTGCCACCAGCAGAGGTTGGGACAGGGGCCCAGATACGCAGTATTTT. Its translation: CATSRGWDRGPDTQYF.

There are many counts of this clonotype. The chain joins TRBV11-2 to TRBJ2-5, with 8 nucleotides matching TRBD2. CDR3 size: 14 residues. CDR1 SGHAT and CDR2 FQNNGV come from the germline V gene. V shed 5 bases, J shed 1 base, and the junction held 3 bases outside the gene matches. The CDR3 sequence is CASSIGTSQETQYF. The CDR3 DNA sequence: TGTGCCAGCAGCATCGGGACTAGCCAAGAGACCCAGTACTTC.

Concerning this clonotype itself: The final CDR3 position lacks the conserved phenylalanine or tryptophan, pointing to a likely read error. This chain joins TRBV2 and TRBJ2-7, with 9 positions matching TRBD2. CDR1 and CDR2 from the germline V gene are SNHLY and FYNNEI. Trimming at V came to 6 bases and at J to 3 bases, leaving 3 bases not matched to a gene. The length of the CDR3 is 13 residues. The CDR3 DNA follows: TGTGCCAGCAGAGTGACTAGCGGCTACGAGCAGTACCTC. Translating it yields CASRVTSGYEQYL.

This clonotype was seen ten or more times. The chain links TRBV11-2 to TRBJ2-1, with a weak D call TRBD1 (5 bases). The V end was cut by 0 bases, the J end by 5 bases, with 11 bases between. The germline V gene has CDR1 SGHAT and CDR2 FQNNGV. The CDR3 consists of 15 residues. CDR3 amino acids: CASSLDTGIHNEQFF. CDR3 coding DNA: TGTGCCAGCAGCTTAGACACAGGAATCCACAATGAGCAGTTCTTC.

This clonotype has a handful of counts. As DNA, the CDR3 is TGTGCCAGTAGTAGGGCTAGCTCGTATGAGCAGTTCTTC. Its protein product is CASSRASSYEQFF. The chain uses TRBV19 and TRBJ2-1, with D maybe TRBD2 (5 bases). The CDR3 covers 13 residues. V was shortened by 4 bases and J by 8 bases, with 12 bases between the two germline ends. Germline V lookup: CDR1 LNHDA, CDR2 SQIVND (reference sequence).

In DNA form, the CDR3 reads TGTGCCAGCACCCCCCGTAACCCTGGAAACACCATATATTTT. Protein sequence: CASTPRNPGNTIYF. The V gene is TRBV7-2, the J gene TRBJ1-3; D gene unclear. The CDR3 is 14 residues long. Germline CDR1 and CDR2: SGHTA and FQGNSA. V dropped 7 bases and J dropped 2 bases, with 12 bases sitting between them.

V and J are TRBV6-1 and TRBJ2-5; D remains ambiguous. The CDR3 runs 13 residues. The germline CDR1 and CDR2 sequences are MNHNS and SASEGT. The V and J ends lost 4 bases and 1 base respectively, with 7 bases between them. For the CDR3, the DNA is TGTGCCAGCAGTGTAGATACCCAAGAGACCCAGTACTTC. It specifies CASSVDTQETQYF.

This clonotype showed up just a few times. The chain recombines TRBV28 with TRBJ2-3; D tentatively reads TRBD1 or TRBD2 (5 bases each). The germline V and J ends were trimmed by 5 bases and 1 base, with 13 bases remaining between them. CDR1 and CDR2 from the germline V gene are MDHEN and SYDVKM. The length of the CDR3 is 15 residues. CDR3 residues: CASSPMGERTDTQYF. The CDR3, as DNA: TGTGCCAGCAGTCCCATGGGGGAGCGCACAGATACGCAGTATTTT. Looking up the rest from reference TRBV28 and TRBJ2-3 gives the full variable domain: DVKVTQSSRYLVKRTGEKVFLECVQDMDHENMFWYRQDPGLGLRLIYFSYDVKMKEKGDIPEGYSVSREKKERFSLILESASTNQTSMYLCASSPMGERTDTQYFGPGTRLTVL.

This clonotype has a handful of counts. The rearrangement links TRBV2 to TRBJ2-7; TRBD1 matches at 7 bases. V was pared by 6 bases and J by 2 bases, with 7 bases of the junction left unmatched. CDR3 length: 14 residues. Germline V gene sequence: CDR1 SNHLY, CDR2 FYNNEI. CDR3 in amino acids: CASSQNRGAYEQYF. Written as DNA, the CDR3 is TGTGCCAGCAGCCAGAACAGGGGCGCCTACGAGCAGTACTTC.

In its sample, this clonotype was seen many times. This chain links TRBV7-2 with TRBJ2-1; 8 bases fit TRBD1. After removal of 6 bases from V and 1 base from J, the junction contained 5 bases not matched to a gene. Germline V CDR1 and CDR2: SGHTA, FQGNSA. The CDR3 contains 15 residues. The CDR3: CASRPDRGSYNEQFF. The CDR3 DNA reads as TGTGCCAGCAGGCCCGACAGGGGATCCTACAATGAGCAGTTCTTC.

This clonotype was found a few times. The chain is built from TRBV4-1 and TRBJ1-2; TRBD1 might be the D (5 bases). The CDR3 is made up of 15 amino acids. V lost 2 bases, J lost 5 bases, and 15 bases lay in between. The germline CDR1 and CDR2 sequences are MGHRA and YSYEKL. In DNA form, the CDR3 reads TGCGCCAGCAGCCAAAGGCAGGGTGGTGATTATGGCTACACCTTC. It codes for CASSQRQGGDYGYTF.

The sample holds many counts of this clonotype. The rearrangement links TRBV7-2 to TRBJ2-3; TRBD1 aligns across 8 bases. V gave up 4 bases and J gave up 1 base; unmatched junction bases: 16. The germline V gene has CDR1 SGHTA and CDR2 FQGNSA. The CDR3 contains 19 residues. CDR3 DNA sequence: TGTGCCAGCAGCTATACCGCCTTCTGGGAGACAGGGGGCACAGATACGCAGTATTTT. Amino acid sequence: CASSYTAFWETGGTDTQYF.